The 13 T cell receptor beta chains reported below all come from one sample, sequenced in a study of cytotoxic CD8 clonotypes in ibrutinib-treated CLL. The protocol was immunoSEQ multiplex PCR, while the TCRdb copy is restricted to in-frame clones and leaves out a portion. The data hold some 290,000 clones, with around four fifths observed a single time. The starting material was PBMCs, obtained before ibrutinib treatment. These receptors were obtained from a human donor with chronic lymphocytic leukemia.

The rearrangement links TRBV18 to TRBJ2-1, with 8 bases fitting TRBD2. The trim removed 10 bases at V and 3 bases at J, leaving 11 bases unmatched. Germline lookup yields CDR1 KGHSH and CDR2 LQKENI. The CDR3 is 15 residues long. The CDR3 loop reads CATKRGGIRYNEQFF. The CDR3 DNA follows: TGTGCCACCAAACGGGGGGGGATCCGCTACAATGAGCAGTTCTTC.

The V and J genes are TRBV6-5 and TRBJ1-4; D is undetermined. The CDR3 is 15 amino acids. Germline loops: CDR1 MNHEY, CDR2 SVGAGI. V dropped 2 bases and J dropped 0 bases, with 7 bases sitting between them. CDR3 residues: CASSYTSATNEKLFF. CDR3 bases: TGTGCCAGCAGTTACACCTCCGCAACTAATGAAAAACTGTTTTTT.

The chain uses TRBV7-3 and TRBJ2-2; D unresolved. The germline V gene encodes CDR1 SGHTA and CDR2 FQGTGA. The ends were cut back, 5 bases at V and 0 bases at J, with 13 bases in the middle. This CDR3 is built from 16 residues. CDR3 protein: CASSQNTRPNTGELFF. CDR3 in DNA: TGTGCCAGCAGCCAAAACACAAGACCGAACACCGGGGAGCTGTTTTTT.

The gene calls are TRBV5-1 and TRBJ2-7; 16 bases are a match to TRBD2. This CDR3 has 16 amino acids. J lost 3 bases, V lost 3 bases, and 3 bases had no gene match. Per germline, CDR1 SGHRS and CDR2 YFSETQ. The CDR3 DNA reads as TGCGCCAGCAGCTGGGGGACTAGCGGGAGGGTCTACGAGCAGTACTTC. Translation: CASSWGTSGRVYEQYF. The full variable domain, its missing parts supplied by reference TRBV5-1 and TRBJ2-7, is KAGVTQTPRYLIKTRGQQVTLSCSPISGHRSVSWYQQTPGQGLQFLFEYFSETQRNKGNFPGRFSGRQFSNSRSEMNVSTLELGDSALYLCASSWGTSGRVYEQYFGPGTRLTVT.

CDR3 bases: TGTGCCAGTAGTATAGGGGAACCAGGAGAAAAACTGTTTTTT. Its translation: CASSIGEPGEKLFF. V and J are TRBV19 and TRBJ1-4, with no clear D. V was pared by 1 base and J by 8 bases, with 11 bases between. Germline V gene sequence: CDR1 LNHDA, CDR2 SQIVND (reference sequence). The CDR3 totals 14 residues.

The chain links TRBV7-3 to TRBJ2-7; D possibly corresponds to TRBD1 (5 bases). This CDR3 has 14 amino acids. Per germline, CDR1 SGHTA and CDR2 FQGTGA. The ends were cut back, 0 bases at V and 5 bases at J, with 11 bases in the middle. DNA of the CDR3: TGTGCCAGCAGCTTAACAGGGGCTAGGAACGAGCAGTACTTC. The encoded protein is CASSLTGARNEQYF.

The rearrangement joins TRBV27 to TRBJ2-3; possible D gene TRBD2, 6 bases. The CDR3 contains 16 residues. Germline CDR1 MNHEY, CDR2 SMNVEV (reference sequence). Trimming cost V 1 base and J 5 bases, with 16 bases left between them. CDR3 sequence reads: CASSLLRGRSGDTQYF. CDR3 DNA sequence: TGTGCCAGCAGTTTATTGCGGGGAAGGTCGGGAGATACGCAGTATTTT.

V and J are TRBV5-5 and TRBJ1-2; 9 bases are a match to TRBD1. Trimming took 4 bases from V and 3 from J; bases not matched to a gene: 7. In germline, CDR1 is SGHKS, CDR2 YYEKEE (reference sequence). CDR3 size: 15 residues. In DNA form, the CDR3 reads TGTGCCAGCAGCCTGGGACAGGGTTGGGACTATGGCTACACCTTC. Protein product: CASSLGQGWDYGYTF.

J is TRBJ1-3 and V is TRBV9; a weak D match, TRBD1 (5 bases). V was pared by 0 bases and J by 0 bases, with 10 bases between. CDR1 is SGDLS, CDR2 YYNGEE, per germline. CDR3 length: 16 residues. In nucleotides, the CDR3 is TGTGCCAGCAGCGTAGGGGGCCCCAGCTCTGGAAACACCATATATTTT. Its protein product is CASSVGGPSSGNTIYF.

The chain combines TRBV7-6 with TRBJ2-7; D ambiguous. Germline V CDR1 and CDR2: SGHVS, FNYEAQ. The V end lost 0 bases, the J end lost 7 bases, and 10 bases lay between the germline ends. This CDR3 spans 13 amino acids. CDR3 in DNA: TGTGCCAGCAGCTTAGCGAGGTTTCGGGAGCAGTACTTC. Translating gives CASSLARFREQYF.

This chain connects TRBV5-1 to TRBJ2-3; D not certain. The germline V gene has CDR1 SGHRS and CDR2 YFSETQ. V was shortened by 4 bases and J by 6 bases, with 9 bases between the two germline ends. The CDR3 runs to 12 residues. CDR3 nucleotides: TGCGCCAGCAGCCTGAAAGGGGATACGCAGTATTTT. It yields the protein CASSLKGDTQYF.

This chain connects TRBV7-8 to TRBJ2-7; 11 positions match TRBD2. CDR3 length equals 17 residues. The V gene's germline CDR1 is SGHVS and CDR2 FQNEAQ. V trimming: 5 bases; J trimming: 6 bases; junction bases outside the gene matches: 15. The CDR3 loop reads CASSPYLNSGREVEQYF. Written as DNA, the CDR3 is TGTGCCAGCAGCCCGTACCTGAATAGCGGGAGGGAGGTCGAGCAGTACTTC.

The genes are TRBV30 and TRBJ1-5; 8 nucleotides match TRBD1. The CDR3 sequence is 13 residues long. Germline V CDR1 and CDR2: GTSNPN, SVGIG (reference sequence). Trimming cost V 4 bases and J 2 bases; bases outside gene matches: 1. The CDR3, as DNA: TGTGCCTGGACACAGGGGGGCAATCAGCCCCAGCATTTT. Its translation: CAWTQGGNQPQHF.